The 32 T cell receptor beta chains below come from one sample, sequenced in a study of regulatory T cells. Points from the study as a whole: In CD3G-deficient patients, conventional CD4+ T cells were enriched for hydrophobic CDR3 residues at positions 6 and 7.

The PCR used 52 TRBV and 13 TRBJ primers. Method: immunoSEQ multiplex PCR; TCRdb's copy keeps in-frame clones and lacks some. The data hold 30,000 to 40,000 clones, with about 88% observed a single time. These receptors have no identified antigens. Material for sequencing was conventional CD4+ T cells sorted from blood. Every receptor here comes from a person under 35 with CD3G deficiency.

In nucleotides, the CDR3 is TGTGCCAGCAGTCCGGGACACATCCTCGATGAGCAGTTCTTC. Translation: CASSPGHILDEQFF. The chain carries TRBV28 and TRBJ2-1, with D perhaps matching TRBD1 (6 bases). The CDR3 loop spans 14 amino acids. Germline CDR1 MDHEN, CDR2 SYDVKM. The V and J ends lost 5 bases and 8 bases respectively, with 16 bases between them. Using reference TRBV28 and TRBJ2-1 for the parts outside the CDR3, the full variable domain is DVKVTQSSRYLVKRTGEKVFLECVQDMDHENMFWYRQDPGLGLRLIYFSYDVKMKEKGDIPEGYSVSREKKERFSLILESASTNQTSMYLCASSPGHILDEQFFGPGTRLTVL.

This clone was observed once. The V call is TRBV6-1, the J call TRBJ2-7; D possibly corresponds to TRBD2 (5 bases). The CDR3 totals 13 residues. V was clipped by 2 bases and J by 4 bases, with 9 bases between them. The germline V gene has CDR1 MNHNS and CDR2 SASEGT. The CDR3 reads CASSEFGIYEQYF. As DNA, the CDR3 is TGTGCCAGCAGTGAATTCGGGATTTACGAGCAGTACTTC.

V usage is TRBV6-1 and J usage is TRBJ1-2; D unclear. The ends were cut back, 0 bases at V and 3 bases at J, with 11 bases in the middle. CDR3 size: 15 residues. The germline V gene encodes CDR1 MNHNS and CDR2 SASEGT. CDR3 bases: TGTGCCAGCAGTGAAGCTTTTGGGCAGTACTATGGCTACACCTTC. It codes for CASSEAFGQYYGYTF.

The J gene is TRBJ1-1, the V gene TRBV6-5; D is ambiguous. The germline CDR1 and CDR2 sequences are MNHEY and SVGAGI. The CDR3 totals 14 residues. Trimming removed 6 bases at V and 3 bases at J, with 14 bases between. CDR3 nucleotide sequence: TGTGCCAGCAGCAAGTCCCCCCCGGACACTGAAGCTTTCTTT. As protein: CASSKSPPDTEAFF.

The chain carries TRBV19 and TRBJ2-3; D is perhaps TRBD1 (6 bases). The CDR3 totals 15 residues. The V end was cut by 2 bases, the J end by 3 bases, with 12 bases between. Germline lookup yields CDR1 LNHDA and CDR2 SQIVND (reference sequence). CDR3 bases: TGTGCCAGTAGTATATCGTCCCAGGGGACAGATACGCAGTATTTT. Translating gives CASSISSQGTDTQYF.

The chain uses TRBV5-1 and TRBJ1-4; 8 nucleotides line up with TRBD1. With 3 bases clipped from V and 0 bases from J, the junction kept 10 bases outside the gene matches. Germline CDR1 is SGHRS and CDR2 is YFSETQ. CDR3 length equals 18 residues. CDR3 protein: CASSSGDRGYTTNEKLFF. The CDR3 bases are TGCGCCAGCAGCTCGGGAGACAGGGGATACACAACTAATGAAAAACTGTTTTTT.

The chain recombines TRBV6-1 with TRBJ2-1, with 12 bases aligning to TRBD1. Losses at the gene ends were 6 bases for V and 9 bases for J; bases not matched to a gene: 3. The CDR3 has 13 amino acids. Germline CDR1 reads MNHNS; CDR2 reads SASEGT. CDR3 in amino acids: CASRGTGGLEQFF. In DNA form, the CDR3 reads TGTGCCAGCAGGGGGACAGGGGGCCTTGAGCAGTTCTTC.

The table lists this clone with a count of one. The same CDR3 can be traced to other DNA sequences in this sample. In DNA form, the CDR3 reads TGTGCCAGCAGTTCGTATAATGAGCAGTTCTTC. Translating gives CASSSYNEQFF. The J gene is TRBJ2-1, the V gene TRBV28; no clear D. The CDR3 runs 11 residues. The V end was cut by 4 bases, the J end by 7 bases, with 5 bases between. In germline, CDR1 is MDHEN, CDR2 SYDVKM.

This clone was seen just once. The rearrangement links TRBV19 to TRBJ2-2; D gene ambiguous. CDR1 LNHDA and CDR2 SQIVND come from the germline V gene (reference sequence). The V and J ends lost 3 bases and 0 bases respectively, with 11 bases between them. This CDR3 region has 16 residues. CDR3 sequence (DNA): TGTGCCAGTAGTATGAGGCAGCTTACGAACACCGGGGAGCTGTTTTTT. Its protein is CASSMRQLTNTGELFF.

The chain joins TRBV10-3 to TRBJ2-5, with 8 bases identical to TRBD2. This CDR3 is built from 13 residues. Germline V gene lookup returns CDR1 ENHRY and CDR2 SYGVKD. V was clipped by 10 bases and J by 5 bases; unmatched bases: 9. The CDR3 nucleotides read TGTGCCACGGCGGGGGGCAGTGACGAGACCCAGTACTTC. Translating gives CATAGGSDETQYF.

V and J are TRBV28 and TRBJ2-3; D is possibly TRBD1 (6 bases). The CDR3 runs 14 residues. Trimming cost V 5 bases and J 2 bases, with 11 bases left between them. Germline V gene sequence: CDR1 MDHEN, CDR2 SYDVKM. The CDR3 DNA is TGTGCCAGCAGTGTGACAGGTTACACAGATACGCAGTATTTT. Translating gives CASSVTGYTDTQYF.

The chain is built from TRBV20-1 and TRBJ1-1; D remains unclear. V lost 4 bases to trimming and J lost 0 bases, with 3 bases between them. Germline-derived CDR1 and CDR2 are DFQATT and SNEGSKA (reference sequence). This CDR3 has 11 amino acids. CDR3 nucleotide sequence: TGCAGTGCTAAGGTGAACACTGAAGCTTTCTTT. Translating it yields CSAKVNTEAFF.

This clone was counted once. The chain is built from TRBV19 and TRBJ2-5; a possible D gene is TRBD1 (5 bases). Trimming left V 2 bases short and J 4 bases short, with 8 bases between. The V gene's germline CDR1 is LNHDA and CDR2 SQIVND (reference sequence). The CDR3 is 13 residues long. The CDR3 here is CASSIKRGETQYF. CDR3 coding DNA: TGTGCCAGTAGTATAAAAAGGGGAGAGACCCAGTACTTC.

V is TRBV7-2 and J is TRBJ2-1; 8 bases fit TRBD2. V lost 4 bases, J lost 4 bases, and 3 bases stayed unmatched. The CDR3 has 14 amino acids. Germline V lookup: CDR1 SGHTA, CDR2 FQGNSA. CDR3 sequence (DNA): TGTGCCAGCAGCTCGGGACTAGGTTACAATGAGCAGTTCTTC. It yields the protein CASSSGLGYNEQFF.

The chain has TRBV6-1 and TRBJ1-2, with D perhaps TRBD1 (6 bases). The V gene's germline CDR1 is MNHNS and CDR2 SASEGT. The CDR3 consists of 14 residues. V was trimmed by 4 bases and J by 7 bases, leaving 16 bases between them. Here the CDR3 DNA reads TGTGCCAGCAGTGTCGGACAGAGCTGGACTGGCTACACCTTC. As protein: CASSVGQSWTGYTF.

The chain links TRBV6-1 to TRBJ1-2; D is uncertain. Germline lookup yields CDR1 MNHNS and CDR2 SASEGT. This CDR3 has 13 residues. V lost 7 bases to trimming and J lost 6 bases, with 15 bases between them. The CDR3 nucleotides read TGTGCCAGCACTGGGCCTGGTAGAAATGGCTACACCTTC. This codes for CASTGPGRNGYTF.

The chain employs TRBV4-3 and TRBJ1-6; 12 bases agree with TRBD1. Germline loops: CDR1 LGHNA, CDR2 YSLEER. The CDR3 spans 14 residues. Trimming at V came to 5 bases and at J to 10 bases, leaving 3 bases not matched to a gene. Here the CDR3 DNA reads TGCGCCAGCAGCTTGGGACAGGGGGCATCACCCCTCCACTTT. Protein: CASSLGQGASPLHF.

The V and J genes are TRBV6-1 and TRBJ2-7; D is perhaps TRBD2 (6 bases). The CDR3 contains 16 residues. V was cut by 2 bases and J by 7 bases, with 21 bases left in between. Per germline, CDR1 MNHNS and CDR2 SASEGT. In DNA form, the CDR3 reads TGTGCCAGCAGTGAAAGAACCCCTCCCCGGACTAATGAGCAGTACTTC. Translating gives CASSERTPPRTNEQYF.

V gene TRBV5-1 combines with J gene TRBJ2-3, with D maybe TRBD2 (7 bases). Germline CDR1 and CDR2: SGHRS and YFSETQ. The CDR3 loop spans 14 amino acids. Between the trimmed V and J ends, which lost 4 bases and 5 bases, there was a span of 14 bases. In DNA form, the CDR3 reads TGCGCCAGCAGCGGGGGGGCCTGGGGAGATACGCAGTATTTT. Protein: CASSGGAWGDTQYF. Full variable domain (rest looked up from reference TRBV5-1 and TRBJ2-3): KAGVTQTPRYLIKTRGQQVTLSCSPISGHRSVSWYQQTPGQGLQFLFEYFSETQRNKGNFPGRFSGRQFSNSRSEMNVSTLELGDSALYLCASSGGAWGDTQYFGPGTRLTVL.

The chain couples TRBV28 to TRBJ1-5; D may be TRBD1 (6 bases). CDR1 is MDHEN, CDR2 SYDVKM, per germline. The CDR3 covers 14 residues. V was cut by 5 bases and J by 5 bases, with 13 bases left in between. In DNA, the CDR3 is TGTGCCAGCAGTGTCCAGGGGTTGTATCAGCCCCAGCATTTT. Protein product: CASSVQGLYQPQHF.

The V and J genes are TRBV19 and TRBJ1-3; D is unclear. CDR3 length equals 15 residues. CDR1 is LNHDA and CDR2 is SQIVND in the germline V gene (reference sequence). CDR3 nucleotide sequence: TGTGCGACCTCCGGACGAGGCCGCTCTGGAAACACCATATATTTT. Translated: CATSGRGRSGNTIYF.

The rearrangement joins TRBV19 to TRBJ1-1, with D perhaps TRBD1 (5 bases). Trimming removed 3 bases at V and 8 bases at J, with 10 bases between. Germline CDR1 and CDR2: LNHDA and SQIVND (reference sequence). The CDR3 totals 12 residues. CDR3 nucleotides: TGTGCCAGTAGTATGTACTGGGGCGAAGCTTTCTTT. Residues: CASSMYWGEAFF.

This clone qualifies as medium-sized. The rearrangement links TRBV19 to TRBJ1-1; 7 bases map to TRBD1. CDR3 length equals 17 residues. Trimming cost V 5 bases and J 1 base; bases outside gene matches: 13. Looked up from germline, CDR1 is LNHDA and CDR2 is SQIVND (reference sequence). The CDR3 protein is CASSAIPGQEENTEAFF. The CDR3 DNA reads TGTGCCAGTAGTGCCATACCAGGACAGGAGGAGAACACTGAAGCTTTCTTT.

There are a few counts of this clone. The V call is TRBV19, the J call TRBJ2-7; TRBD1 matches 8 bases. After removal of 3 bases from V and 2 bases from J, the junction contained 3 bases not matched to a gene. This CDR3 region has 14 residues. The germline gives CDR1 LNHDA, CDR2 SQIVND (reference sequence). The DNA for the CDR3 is TGTGCCAGTAGTATTAGGACAGGGCCCTACGAGCAGTACTTC. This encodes CASSIRTGPYEQYF.

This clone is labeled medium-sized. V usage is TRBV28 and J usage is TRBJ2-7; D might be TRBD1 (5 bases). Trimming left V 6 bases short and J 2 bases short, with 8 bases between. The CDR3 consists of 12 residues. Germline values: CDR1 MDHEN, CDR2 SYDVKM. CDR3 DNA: TGTGCCAGCAGAAAGGGGACCTACGAGCAGTACTTC. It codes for CASRKGTYEQYF.

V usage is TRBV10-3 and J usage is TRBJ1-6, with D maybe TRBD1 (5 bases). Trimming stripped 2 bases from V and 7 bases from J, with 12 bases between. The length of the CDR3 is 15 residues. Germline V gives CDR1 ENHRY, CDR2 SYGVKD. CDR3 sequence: CAISEAPRQNSPLHF. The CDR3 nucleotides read TGTGCCATCAGTGAGGCGCCGCGACAGAATTCACCCCTCCACTTT.

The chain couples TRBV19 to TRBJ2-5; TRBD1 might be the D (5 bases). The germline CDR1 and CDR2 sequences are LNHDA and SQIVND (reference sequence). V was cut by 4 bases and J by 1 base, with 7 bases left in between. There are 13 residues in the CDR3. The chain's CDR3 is CASSRGIQETQYF. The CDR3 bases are TGTGCCAGTAGTAGGGGCATCCAAGAGACCCAGTACTTC.

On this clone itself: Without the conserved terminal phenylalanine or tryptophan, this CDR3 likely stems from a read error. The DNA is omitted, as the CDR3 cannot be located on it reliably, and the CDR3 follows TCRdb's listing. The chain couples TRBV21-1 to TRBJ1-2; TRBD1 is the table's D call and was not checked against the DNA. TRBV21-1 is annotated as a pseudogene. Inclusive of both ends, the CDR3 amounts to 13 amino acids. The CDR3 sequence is CASSSLTPDRKAI.

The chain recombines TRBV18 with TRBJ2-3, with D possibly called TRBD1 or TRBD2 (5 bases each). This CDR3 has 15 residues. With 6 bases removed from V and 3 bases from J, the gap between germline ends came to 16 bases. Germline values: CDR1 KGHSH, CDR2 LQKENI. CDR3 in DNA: TGTGCCAGCTCCCTTTTTGAGGGGAGAACAGATACGCAGTATTTT. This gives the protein CASSLFEGRTDTQYF.

The CDR3 bases are TGTGCCAGTAGTCTAGTCGGGTCTTGGAGAAATCAGCCCCAGCATTTT. Amino acid sequence: CASSLVGSWRNQPQHF. This chain links TRBV19 with TRBJ1-5; D call uncertain. V gave up 5 bases and J gave up 4 bases, with 18 bases separating them. CDR3 length: 16 amino acids. Germline-derived CDR1 and CDR2 are LNHDA and SQIVND (reference sequence). Supplemented by reference TRBV19 and TRBJ1-5, the full variable domain reads DGGITQSPKYLFRKEGQNVTLSCEQNLNHDAMYWYRQDPGQGLRLIYYSQIVNDFQKGDIAEGYSVSREKKESFPLTVTSAQKNPTAFYLCASSLVGSWRNQPQHFGDGTRLSIL.

CDR3 coding DNA: TGTGCCAGCAGTTTTTCCGGCAGGGGTGAGCAGTACTTC. Its translation: CASSFSGRGEQYF. V usage is TRBV27 and J usage is TRBJ2-7; the D gene is possibly TRBD1 (6 bases). V was shortened by 3 bases and J by 7 bases, with 13 bases between the two germline ends. The CDR3 has 13 residues. The V gene's germline CDR1 is MNHEY and CDR2 SMNVEV (reference sequence).

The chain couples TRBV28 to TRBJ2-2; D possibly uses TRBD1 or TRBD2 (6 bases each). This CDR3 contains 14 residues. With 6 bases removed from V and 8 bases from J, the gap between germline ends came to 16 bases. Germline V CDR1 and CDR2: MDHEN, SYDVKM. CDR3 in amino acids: CASRAGHREGELFF. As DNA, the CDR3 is TGTGCCAGCAGGGCGGGGCACAGGGAAGGGGAGCTGTTTTTT.